The entry below gives a single TCR beta chain sequence along with its context. Per the original data handling: Estimated nucleated cell counts came from reference gene primer amplification. Assay: immunoSEQ multiplex PCR; the TCRdb copy retains only in-frame clones and omits some. The DNA was the basis for D and trimming; V, J and clone size are from that table. The sample shows some 66,000 clones, 70% to 85% of them seen only once. This sample was included in a study of blood T cell repertoires in COVID-19. About the study: Spain, Italy and the United States supplied samples that represented acute and convalescent COVID-19. Sample material is recorded as cDNA or gDNA derived from T cells, B-cell-depleted T cells, or PBMCs.

V dropped 0 bases and J dropped 3 bases, with 18 bases sitting between them. Per germline, CDR1 SGHRS and CDR2 YFSETQ. This CDR3 spans 17 amino acids. The receptor was isolated from a man aged 55 to 69 with acute or convalescent COVID-19. V usage is TRBV5-1 and J usage is TRBJ1-1; D remains unclear. The sample taken for sequencing was peripheral blood. CDR3 nucleotide sequence: TGCGCCAGCAGCTTGGCCAGCATGGTGTCAGGTCACACTGAAGCTTTCTTT. Translating gives CASSLASMVSGHTEAFF.